This is a list of T cell receptor beta chains from one sample in a study of regulatory T cells in long-lasting Graves disease. MiXCR was run by TCRdb on the multiplex PCR reads, yielding one entry per CDR3 protein. The sample carries 450,000 to 500,000 distinct CDR3 sequences, 16% recorded once. In addition, the sample was reused for a study of T cells in Graves' hyperthyroidism and ophthalmopathy.

The source was peripheral blood mononuclear cells (PBMCs), collected at new diagnosis, from a patient treated with antithyroid drugs. These receptors originate from a man between 40 and 49 years old with Graves disease. Each CDR3 is given with its conserved first and last residue.

v_call cdr3_length cdr3_aa
TRBV6-1 15 CASSTWGGDTDTQYF
TRBV6-5 15 CASSYSIRGNQPQHF
TRBV5-1 16 CASSPQSRSNTGELFF
TRBV28 14 CASTLNRGRETQYF
TRBV20-1 15 CSAREVDSDLNIQYF
TRBV7-2 15 CASSPEVRSYNEQFF
TRBV15 15 CATSRDGTLTGELFF
TRBV20-1 17 CSAPTTGTGTYNSPLHF
TRBV28 14 CASIPSGSIHEQFF
TRBV29-1 13 CSVSSGPAHSYTF
TRBV19 13 CASSINSGTEAFF
TRBV20-1 15 CSARDHGTSPYEQYF
TRBV7-9 13 CASRTGEKETQYF
TRBV20-1 13 CSARIDGNQPQHF
TRBV3-1 16 CASSQKGLAVYNEQFF
TRBV20-1 12 CSATRNSGELFF
TRBV20-1 18 CSARFRELAGGLGETQYF
TRBV27 11 CASKSGYGYTF
TRBV28 13 CASRPTGSYEQYF
TRBV7-2 12 CASSTSVGTQYF
TRBV6-1 12 CASTRDSYEQYF
TRBV29-1 12 CSALTGPYEQYF
TRBV5-1 14 CASSSSRTVKEAFF
TRBV7-3 14 CASSHTSKADTQYF
TRBV28 14 CASSFPGGEQPQHF
TRBV19 15 CASSASTGGGQPQHF
TRBV2 11 CASRPQETQYF
TRBV4-1 14 CASSQDELADEQYF
TRBV5-1 14 CASSLVSGRDTQYF